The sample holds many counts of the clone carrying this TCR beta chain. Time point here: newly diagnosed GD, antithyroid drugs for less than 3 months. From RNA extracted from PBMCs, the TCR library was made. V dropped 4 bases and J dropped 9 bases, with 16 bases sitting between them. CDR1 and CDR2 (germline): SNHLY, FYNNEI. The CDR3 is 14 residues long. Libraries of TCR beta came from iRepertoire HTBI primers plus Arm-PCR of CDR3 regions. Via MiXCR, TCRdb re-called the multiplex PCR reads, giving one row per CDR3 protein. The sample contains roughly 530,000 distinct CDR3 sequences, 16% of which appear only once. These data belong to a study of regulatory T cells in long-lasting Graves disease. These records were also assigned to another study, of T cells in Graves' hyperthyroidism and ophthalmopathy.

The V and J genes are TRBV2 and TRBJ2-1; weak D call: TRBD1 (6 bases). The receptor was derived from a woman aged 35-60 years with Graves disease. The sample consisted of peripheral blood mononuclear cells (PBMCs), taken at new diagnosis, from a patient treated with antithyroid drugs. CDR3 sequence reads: CASSVSGATGEQFF. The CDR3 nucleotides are TGTGCCAGCAGTGTATCCGGGGCGACAGGTGAGCAGTTCTTC. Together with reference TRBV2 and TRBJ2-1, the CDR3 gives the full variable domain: EPEVTQTPSHQVTQMGQEVILRCVPISNHLYFYWYRQILGQKVEFLVSFYNNEISEKSEIFDDQFSVERPDGSNFTLKIRSTKLEDSAMYFCASSVSGATGEQFFGPGTRLTVL.